This T cell receptor beta chain derives from a study of T-cell reconstitution after alpha-beta-depleted transplantation in children (dated by TCRdb to 2016 to 2017). Background on the whole study: T-cell immune reconstitution after TCRalphabeta/CD19-depleted allogeneic hematopoietic cell transplantation in children was quantitatively tracked in the study by means of TCR repertoire profiling. On the study overall, not on this receptor specifically: In some patients, the high TCRbeta diversity seen at day 60 was put down to recipient T cells and intrathymic progenitors that had survived conditioning. About two months after transplant, the apparently early recovery of alphabetaT-cell counts reportedly depended on just several hundred clones that had expanded rapidly and came from non-depleted graft cells. Hyperexpanded clone frequencies declined over subsequent months; after one year, T-cell counts and TCRbeta diversity were mostly attributed to newly produced T cells.

This clonotype was seen repeatedly, ten times or more. Its cognate antigen has yet to be identified. No quality values exist for individual bases; no much larger clone is one base distant. The treatment or condition label, as the study defines it: allogeneic hematopoietic cell transplantation with graft depleted of TCRalphabeta T cells and CD19 B cells. TCRalphabeta/CD19-depleted allogeneic hematopoietic cell grafts were given to the transplant recipients, all of whom were children. Libraries were constructed by PCR. Sequenced on an Illumina HiSeq 2500. Molecular barcoding was employed in the preparation of TCR libraries, with unique molecular identifiers being used to normalize TCRbeta repertoire quantification. TCRdb passed the public sequencing reads through fastp at Q25 and MiXCR, retaining productive beta sequences. Each CDR3 protein appears once, grouped with its most common genes and DNA. For this sample there are fewer than 350,000 distinct CDR3 sequences; around 10% appear just once. Clones ranked in the top ten supply 7% to 9.5% of the sample.

The junction shows trimming of 1 base on V and 4 bases on J, plus 11 bases between the germline ends. From the cysteine up to the phenylalanine, the CDR3 has a length of 15 residues. Here the CDR3 DNA is all that survives: 45 bases in frame from base 1. The germline V gene specifies SGHAT as CDR1 and FQNNGV as CDR2. The clonotype originates from a boy in the first two years of life with acute myeloid leukemia, due to receive a stem cell transplant. This sample comprised PBMCs, obtained before TCRalphabeta/CD19-depleted stem cell transplant. Rearrangement joined TRBV11-2 to TRBJ2-1; the D gene is not confidently resolved. The CDR3 region: CASSLAWLGYNEQFF. The nucleotide sequence is TGTGCCAGCAGCTTAGCTTGGCTAGGGTACAATGAGCAGTTCTTC.